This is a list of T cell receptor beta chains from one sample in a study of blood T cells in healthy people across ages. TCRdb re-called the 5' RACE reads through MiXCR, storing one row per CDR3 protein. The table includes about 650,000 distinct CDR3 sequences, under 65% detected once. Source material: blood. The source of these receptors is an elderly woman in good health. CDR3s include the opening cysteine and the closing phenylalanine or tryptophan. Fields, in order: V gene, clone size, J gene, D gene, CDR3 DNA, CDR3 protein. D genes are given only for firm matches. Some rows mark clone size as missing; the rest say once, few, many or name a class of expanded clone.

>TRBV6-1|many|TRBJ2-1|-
TGTGCCAGCAGTGAAGGCGACGCCCGACGGGAGCAGTTCTTC
CASSEGDARREQFF
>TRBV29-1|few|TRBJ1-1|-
TGCAGCGTTGAAGAACGGAGGAACACTGAAGCTTTCTTT
CSVEERRNTEAFF
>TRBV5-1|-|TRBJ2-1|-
TGCGCCAGCAGAATGCAGAGCTCCTACAATGAGCAGTTCTTC
CASRMQSSYNEQFF
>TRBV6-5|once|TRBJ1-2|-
TGTGCCAGCAGTTACTCGGGCCCGAAGGGCTACACCTTC
CASSYSGPKGYTF
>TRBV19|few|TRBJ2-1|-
TGTGCCAGTAGTAACCCAACCCTAGGTGGGCATGAGCAGTTCTTC
CASSNPTLGGHEQFF
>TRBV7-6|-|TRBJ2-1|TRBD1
TGTGCCAGCAGCCCGCGACCCGGGACAGGCCCCTACAATGAGCAGTTCTTC
CASSPRPGTGPYNEQFF
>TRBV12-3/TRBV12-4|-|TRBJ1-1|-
TGTGCCAGCAGTTTTTTACAGGGTGCTGAAGCTTTCTTT
CASSFLQGAEAFF
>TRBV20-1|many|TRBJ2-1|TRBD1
TGCAGTGCATCGCTCGTACGTCCGGGACAGCTGTACAATGAGCAGTTCTTC
CSASLVRPGQLYNEQFF
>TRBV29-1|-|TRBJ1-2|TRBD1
TGCAGCGTTGTACAGGGGGCAGTCGATGGCTACACCTTC
CSVVQGAVDGYTF
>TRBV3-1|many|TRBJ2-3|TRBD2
TGTGCCAGCAGCCATGTAAGCGGGAGGGGCACAGATACGCAGTATTTT
CASSHVSGRGTDTQYF
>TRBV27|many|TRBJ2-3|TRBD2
TGTGCCAGCAGTTTATATAGCGGGAGGGCCCCAGATACGCAGTATTTT
CASSLYSGRAPDTQYF
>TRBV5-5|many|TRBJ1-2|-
TGTGCCAGCAGCCGGACTACAGGGTCCGTGCATGGCTACACCTTC
CASSRTTGSVHGYTF
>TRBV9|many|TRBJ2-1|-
TGTGCCAGCGTAGGGTATTCTGGACCCAACAATGAGCAGTTCTTC
CASVGYSGPNNEQFF
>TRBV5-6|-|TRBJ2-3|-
TGTGCCAGCCATTTCCCTAGCACTAGCACAGATACGCGGTATTTT
CASHFPSTSTDTRYF
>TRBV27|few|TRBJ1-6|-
TGTGCCAGCAGTTTAAGGGGAAATTCACCCCTCCACTTT
CASSLRGNSPLHF
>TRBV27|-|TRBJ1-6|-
TGTGCCAGCAGTCCTATCACAGGGAGGAGGGGGAATTCACCCCTCCACTTT
CASSPITGRRGNSPLHF
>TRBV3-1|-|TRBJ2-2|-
TGTGCCAGCAGATCCGAGGCGGGGTCAGACACCGGGGAGCTGTTTTTT
CASRSEAGSDTGELFF
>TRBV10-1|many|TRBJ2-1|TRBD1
TGCGCCAGCAGTGAGACCTCAGGGGGAATAAGGGAGCAGTTCTTC
CASSETSGGIREQFF
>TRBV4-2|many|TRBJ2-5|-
TGTGCCAGCAGCCAACAATCAGGGGGGGAGACCCAGTACTTC
CASSQQSGGETQYF
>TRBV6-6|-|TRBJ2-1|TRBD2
TGTGCCAGCAGTTACGGGGGGGTCAATGAGCAGTTCTTC
CASSYGGVNEQFF
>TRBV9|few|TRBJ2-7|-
TGTGCCAGCAGCGTAGACGGGGGTTCCTACGAGCAGTACTTC
CASSVDGGSYEQYF
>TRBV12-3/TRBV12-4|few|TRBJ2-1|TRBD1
TGTGCCAGCAGTCATACCGGGACAGGGGTTATTGAGCAGTTCTTC
CASSHTGTGVIEQFF
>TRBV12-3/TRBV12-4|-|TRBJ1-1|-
TGTGCCAGCAGTCCTTTTCGCTTGAACACTGAAGCTTTCTTT
CASSPFRLNTEAFF
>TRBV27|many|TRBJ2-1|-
TGTGGGGGGGATCGCTCCTACAATGAGCAGTTCTTC
CGGDRSYNEQFF